This T cell receptor beta chain was recovered during a study of glioma-infiltrating T cells after dendritic cell vaccination (dated by TCRdb to the mid-2010s). Looking at the study overall: Of the 15 glioblastoma patients in the cohort, all drawn from Phase I and II dendritic cell vaccination trials, 9 were newly diagnosed and 6 had recurrent disease. Survival after dendritic cell vaccination was correlated with TCR sequencing metrics such as TIL content and the overlap between tumor and blood repertoires. Three intradermal dendritic cell vaccine injections were administered to patients at biweekly intervals in the arm below the axilla. Between the early 2000s and the early 2010s, the patients were given dendritic cell vaccination pulsed with autologous tumor lysate. To make the vaccine, monocyte-derived dendritic cells were cultured for about seven days with IL-4 and GM-CSF and then pulsed overnight with autologous tumor lysate. Deep sequencing of TCR beta CDR3 regions was used to quantify tumor-infiltrating lymphocyte content and compare tumor and blood repertoires in dendritic cell-vaccinated glioblastoma patients.

The immunoSEQ assay amplified TCRB CDR3 regions from about 2 micrograms of genomic DNA, or from all available DNA when less than that amount was available. For multiplex PCR, 60 forward primers for TCR V beta segments and 13 reverse primers for J beta segments were used. To estimate reads per starting template, synthetic control templates were spiked into each sample at limiting dilution. Sequencing produced 87 bp reads on the Illumina HiSeq System. In the paper's pipeline: PCR and sequencing errors were removed by a nearest neighbor algorithm that merged closely related sequences. TCR overlap was measured as the percentage of unique tumor TCR beta sequences that were also present in the peripheral blood of the same patient. TCRdb's version of the immuneACCESS table is confined to in-frame rearrangements and falls short of the full clone set. An unresolved V gene accounts for under half of the shortfall where checked; the remainder is of unknown origin. That table supplies the V and J calls and clone size; D and trimming were determined from the DNA. A total of 60,000 to 70,000 clones appear in this sample, around 83% of them only once. The top ten constitute approximately 8.5% of the sample.

CDR1 MNHEY and CDR2 SVGAGI were looked up in the germline V gene. From its cysteine to its phenylalanine, the CDR3 spans 13 amino acids. Solely the CDR3 DNA is kept, with 39 bases framed from the first base. As to this clone: What this receptor recognizes is not known. No base quality information exists; no much larger clone differs at one position.

What the work shows at the level of the full study, not this receptor alone: The response model built on TCR overlap across three groups was characterized as speculative, with prospective validation still needed. After dendritic cell vaccination, a higher estimated pretreatment TIL content predicted longer time to progression and overall survival. No direct relationship between TCR clonality and survival was found, suggesting that a diverse polyclonal response may matter. The cohort was small and heterogeneous, and full blood and tumor sets were available for few patients, with initial-recurrent tumor pairs available for even fewer patients.

Patients were selected on the basis of adequate residual fresh-frozen tumor tissue and more than two years of available survival data. Although molecular status otherwise differed among the glioblastoma patients, no patient had an isocitrate dehydrogenase mutation. PBMC were collected before vaccination, two weeks after the third vaccination, and at tumor progression when it occurred. Genomic DNA was extracted with the Qiagen DNeasy Blood extraction Kit. The receptor chain draws on TRBV6-5 and TRBJ1-2; a tentative D match to TRBD1 spans 6 bases. This clonotype originated in a human donor with glioblastoma. The sequencing here drew on blood, taken before dendritic cell vaccination. The nucleotide sequence is given as TGTGCGGAAGGTAGAGGACAGAACTATGGCTACACCTTC. Its protein reads: CAEGRGQNYGYTF.